This T cell receptor beta chain derives from a study of OX40 agonist ivuxolimab in advanced cancers. Libraries were prepared by immunoSEQ multiplex PCR; TCRdb keeps only in-frame clonotypes and omits some of them. The profile shows about 79,000 clones, about 90% of them singletons. The V end lost 5 bases, the J end lost 4 bases, and 12 bases lay between the germline ends. The CDR3 spans 14 residues. Per germline, CDR1 MNHEY and CDR2 SVGAGI. Sequenced here: CD4+ or CD8+ T cells sorted from blood, sampled in a trial of the OX40 agonist ivuxolimab. J is TRBJ1-5 and V is TRBV6-5; no definite D call. The sequence was collected from an adult with an advanced solid tumor such as melanoma, head and neck, liver or kidney cancer. The CDR3 protein is CASSTSGLNQPQHF. As DNA, the CDR3 is TGTGCCAGCAGTACCTCCGGGCTTAATCAGCCCCAGCATTTT.